Below, one TCR beta chain is given with its context. Its target is not known. CDR1 and CDR2 (germline): PRHDT, FYEKMQ (reference sequence). CDR3 length: 16 residues. Between the trimmed V and J ends, which lost 1 base and 6 bases, there was a span of 15 bases. This entry belongs to a study of shared clonotypes between healthy human individuals. Once extracted for a subset, genomic DNA was divided evenly among several immunoSEQ plates. Only in-frame clones appear in the TCRdb table, and some are missing; sequencing was by immunoSEQ multiplex PCR. The sample yields fewer than 350,000 clones, about nine tenths seen once. Broader study findings: All-four-donor shared clonotypes had higher generation probabilities than non-shared clonotypes did.

The sequencing input was memory CD8+ T cells sorted from blood. The sample's subset: CD45RO+ cells pooled with CCR7-negative TemRA cells. This TCR was recovered from a man between 18 and 35 years old in good health. The J gene is TRBJ2-2, the V gene TRBV13, with D perhaps matching TRBD2 (6 bases). The CDR3 reads CASSLVDGGVAGELFF. CDR3 in DNA: TGTGCCAGCAGCTTAGTGGACGGGGGAGTCGCCGGGGAGCTGTTTTTT.